The 7 T cell receptor beta chains presented below share a single source sample, sequenced in a study of blood T cells in healthy people across ages. PCR was performed a second time for about 7 to 11 cycles using a sample-barcoded 5' primer and a J-beta primer mix. TCRdb re-called the 5' RACE reads with MiXCR, one entry per CDR3 protein. Of around 800,000 distinct CDR3 sequences in the sample, about 55% are singletons; the top ten hold 40% to 50%. Sequenced material: blood. These receptors came from a man older than 75 in good health.

This clonotype was recorded a few times. The chain recombines TRBV20-1 with TRBJ2-5, with D tentatively TRBD1 (5 bases). The V end lost 3 bases, the J end lost 1 base, and 9 bases lay between the germline ends. CDR1 is DFQATT, CDR2 SNEGSKA, per germline (reference sequence). The CDR3 covers 13 residues. The CDR3 region is CSASQGVQETQYF. The CDR3 nucleotides read TGCAGTGCTAGTCAAGGGGTCCAAGAGACCCAGTACTTC.

As DNA, the CDR3 is TGTGCCAGCAGCCCACAGGGTGGAATTACTGAAGCTTTCTTT. Amino acids: CASSPQGGITEAFF. The rearrangement links TRBV7-9 to TRBJ1-1; a weak D match, TRBD1 (6 bases). The V gene lost 5 bases and the J gene lost 5 bases, with 15 bases spanning the gap. Germline V gives CDR1 SEHNR, CDR2 FQNEAQ (reference sequence). The CDR3 consists of 14 residues.

V is TRBV11-3 and J is TRBJ2-3; D call uncertain. This CDR3 is built from 14 residues. Germline lookup yields CDR1 SGHNT and CDR2 YENEEA. Trimming took off 3 bases at V and 5 bases at J, with 12 bases between the two ends. CDR3 nucleotide sequence: TGTGCCAGCAGCTTCGGGTCAGGTGAAGATACGCAGTATTTT. Its protein is CASSFGSGEDTQYF.

V and J are TRBV6-1 and TRBJ1-5; D gene uncertain. Germline CDR1 and CDR2: MNHNS and SASEGT. This CDR3 has 16 residues. Trimming took off 7 bases at V and 4 bases at J, with 20 bases between the two ends. CDR3 sequence (DNA): TGTGCCAGCACCGGAGTAGGTAGAGGGTCGAATCAGCCCCAGCATTTT. Its protein product is CASTGVGRGSNQPQHF.

This sequence joins TRBV2 and TRBJ2-4, with D tentatively TRBD1 (6 bases). The DNA end lines up better with TRBJ2-7; the J call may be wrong. Germline V gives CDR1 SNHLY, CDR2 FYNNEI. The CDR3 has 13 amino acids. Here the CDR3 reads CASKQGPLYEQYF. The CDR3 nucleotides read TGTGCCAGCAAACAGGGACCACTCTACGAGCAGTACTTC.

The V call is TRBV5-1, the J call TRBJ2-1; D is perhaps TRBD1 (5 bases). Trimming stripped 0 bases from V and 6 bases from J, with 13 bases between. There are 15 residues in the CDR3. Germline V gives CDR1 SGHRS, CDR2 YFSETQ. Written as DNA, the CDR3 is TGCGCCAGCAGCTTGGAGGGGTTGAGTGTCAATGAGCAGTTCTTC. Translated: CASSLEGLSVNEQFF.

This chain links TRBV20-1 with TRBJ2-1, with D possibly being TRBD1 or TRBD2 (5 bases each). Germline loops: CDR1 DFQATT, CDR2 SNEGSKA (reference sequence). The CDR3 consists of 13 residues. Trimming shortened V by 4 bases and J by 5 bases, and 12 bases separated the two germline ends. CDR3 DNA: TGCAGTGCTAAACGGGGCCCTAACAATGAGCAGTTCTTC. Translation gives CSAKRGPNNEQFF.